One sample yielded the 17 T cell receptor beta chains listed below, sequenced in a study of blood T cell repertoires in COVID-19. TCRdb's copy holds only in-frame clones and misses some; the assay was immunoSEQ multiplex PCR. The data show more than 300,000 clones, around 89% seen once. Specimen: peripheral blood. The receptors originated from a man aged 18-30 years who had recovered from COVID-19.

The chain is built from TRBV6-5 and TRBJ1-4; D not certain. The CDR3 totals 15 residues. Germline loops: CDR1 MNHEY, CDR2 SVGAGI. The germline V and J ends were trimmed by 5 bases and 4 bases, with 14 bases remaining between them. Here the CDR3 reads CASSPGILSNEKLFF. CDR3 in DNA: TGTGCCAGCAGTCCAGGAATCCTTAGTAATGAAAAACTGTTTTTT.

J is TRBJ2-5 and V is TRBV19; 10 bases match TRBD2. From germline, CDR1 is LNHDA and CDR2 SQIVND (reference sequence). With 6 bases clipped from V and 5 bases from J, the junction kept 9 bases outside the gene matches. The CDR3 spans 15 residues. DNA for the CDR3: TGTGCCAGTAGCGACCTAGCGGGAGTCGCGGAGACCCAGTACTTC. It yields the protein CASSDLAGVAETQYF. The complete variable domain, with remaining parts taken from reference TRBV19 and TRBJ2-5, reads DGGITQSPKYLFRKEGQNVTLSCEQNLNHDAMYWYRQDPGQGLRLIYYSQIVNDFQKGDIAEGYSVSREKKESFPLTVTSAQKNPTAFYLCASSDLAGVAETQYFGPGTRLLVL.

V usage is TRBV19 and J usage is TRBJ2-3; 7 bases are shared with TRBD2. Germline V gene sequence: CDR1 LNHDA, CDR2 SQIVND (reference sequence). The CDR3 loop spans 15 amino acids. Trimming cost V 4 bases and J 0 bases; bases outside gene matches: 4. The CDR3 reads CASSTSGRSTDTQYF. In DNA form, the CDR3 reads TGTGCCAGTAGTACCTCCGGGAGGAGCACAGATACGCAGTATTTT. The variable domain in full, with the rest retrieved from reference TRBV19 and TRBJ2-3, is DGGITQSPKYLFRKEGQNVTLSCEQNLNHDAMYWYRQDPGQGLRLIYYSQIVNDFQKGDIAEGYSVSREKKESFPLTVTSAQKNPTAFYLCASSTSGRSTDTQYFGPGTRLTVL.

The rearrangement links TRBV19 to TRBJ1-1; tentatively, D is TRBD1 (5 bases). V gave up 1 base and J gave up 1 base, with 10 bases separating them. Germline-derived CDR1 and CDR2 are LNHDA and SQIVND (reference sequence). The CDR3 spans 15 residues. DNA for the CDR3: TGTGCCAGTAGTATAGTTCACACAGGGAACACTGAAGCTTTCTTT. As protein: CASSIVHTGNTEAFF.

The chain links TRBV30 to TRBJ1-3; 8 bases line up with TRBD1. The CDR3 has 15 amino acids. V lost 5 bases to trimming and J lost 0 bases; unmatched junction nucleotides: 6. Per germline, CDR1 GTSNPN and CDR2 SVGIG (reference sequence). The CDR3 reads CAWRTGFSSGNTIYF. The CDR3 nucleotides read TGTGCCTGGCGGACAGGGTTTTCCTCTGGAAACACCATATATTTT.

The V and J genes are TRBV6-1 and TRBJ1-1, with TRBD1 matching 8 bases. The length of the CDR3 is 13 residues. The junction had 0 bases not matched to a gene; V was cut back by 3 bases and J by 3 bases. Germline-derived CDR1 and CDR2 are MNHNS and SASEGT. CDR3 nucleotide sequence: TGTGCCAGCAGTGAGACAGGGGACACTGAAGCTTTCTTT. This gives the protein CASSETGDTEAFF.

The chain employs TRBV5-1 and TRBJ2-3; TRBD2 is a possible D gene (6 bases). This CDR3 contains 17 residues. From germline, CDR1 is SGHRS and CDR2 YFSETQ. Deletions cut 3 bases from V and 6 bases from J, with 23 bases between. CDR3 DNA sequence: TGCGCCAGCAGCTCGTTCAGAGGGACTTCCGACGCGGATACGCAGTATTTT. Encoded protein: CASSSFRGTSDADTQYF.

The genes are TRBV13 and TRBJ2-1; 7 positions match TRBD2. The germline V gene encodes CDR1 PRHDT and CDR2 FYEKMQ (reference sequence). The CDR3 consists of 16 residues. After removal of 1 base from V and 7 bases from J, the junction contained 10 bases not matched to a gene. CDR3 nucleotide sequence: TGTGCCAGCAGCTTAGCGGGGGGTTCTTCGTTGAATGAGCAGTTCTTC. Its translation is CASSLAGGSSLNEQFF.

This clone was observed a handful of times. This chain uses TRBV11-2 with TRBJ1-6, with 7 nucleotides matching TRBD1. Trimming cost V 4 bases and J 16 bases; bases outside gene matches: 10. Looked up from germline, CDR1 is SGHAT and CDR2 is FQNNGV. This CDR3 has 13 amino acids. DNA for the CDR3: TGTGCCAGCAGCTCTTCCCCGACAGGGCAACTCCACTTT. Encoded protein: CASSSSPTGQLHF.

The J gene is TRBJ2-1, the V gene TRBV7-3, with 8 bases that match TRBD1. The CDR3 is 17 residues long. V lost 0 bases to trimming and J lost 8 bases; unmatched junction nucleotides: 12. Germline V CDR1 and CDR2: SGHTA, FQGTGA. The CDR3 DNA reads as TGTGCCAGCAGCTTAACTAGGGCAGTGGGGACAGGCGATGAGCAGTTCTTC. It is translated as CASSLTRAVGTGDEQFF. The full variable domain, completed using reference TRBV7-3 and TRBJ2-1, is GAGVSQTPSNKVTEKGKYVELRCDPISGHTALYWYRQSLGQGPEFLIYFQGTGAADDSGLPNDRFFAVRPEGSVSTLKIQRTERGDSAVYLCASSLTRAVGTGDEQFFGPGTRLTVL.

The chain uses TRBV7-3 and TRBJ2-5, with 9 bases lining up with TRBD2. CDR3 length equals 15 residues. CDR1 is SGHTA and CDR2 is FQGTGA in the germline V gene. After removal of 1 base from V and 5 bases from J, the junction contained 5 bases not matched to a gene. CDR3 protein: CASSLRRGGGETQYF. DNA for the CDR3: TGTGCCAGCAGCTTAAGGCGGGGGGGCGGGGAGACCCAGTACTTC.

The genes are TRBV18 and TRBJ2-2; D remains ambiguous. The CDR3 has 14 amino acids. Germline V gene lookup returns CDR1 KGHSH and CDR2 LQKENI. Trimming removed 4 bases at V and 2 bases at J, with 8 bases between. The CDR3 loop reads CASSQSHNTGELFF. CDR3 nucleotides: TGTGCCAGCTCACAAAGCCATAACACCGGGGAGCTGTTTTTT.

This clone was recorded only once. The chain links TRBV12-3 or TRBV12-4 to TRBJ1-5; D might be TRBD1 (6 bases). Trimming stripped 5 bases from V and 7 bases from J, with 9 bases between. This CDR3 has 12 residues. CDR3: CASSQGQQPQHF. DNA for the CDR3: TGTGCCAGCAGTCAGGGACAACAGCCCCAGCATTTT.

The chain is built from TRBV7-9 and TRBJ2-7, with 7 bases fitting TRBD2. This CDR3 has 14 residues. Germline CDR1 reads SEHNR; CDR2 reads FQNEAQ (reference sequence). The V gene end was trimmed by 6 bases and the J gene end by 3 bases; junction bases not matched to a gene: 8. For the CDR3, the DNA is TGTGCCAGCAGTACCGGGACTACACTCTACGAGCAGTACTTC. Its protein product is CASSTGTTLYEQYF.

J is TRBJ2-7 and V is TRBV7-2; 8 nucleotides align to TRBD1. The V and J ends lost 3 bases and 4 bases, in that order; junction bases with no gene match: 8. The CDR3 extends over 15 amino acids. The V gene's germline CDR1 is SGHTA and CDR2 FQGNSA. The CDR3 protein is CASSFDETGDYEQYF. In nucleotides, the CDR3 is TGTGCCAGCAGCTTCGATGAGACAGGGGATTACGAGCAGTACTTC.

The chain carries TRBV7-3 and TRBJ2-1, with D perhaps matching TRBD1 (6 bases). CDR1 and CDR2 (germline): SGHTA, FQGTGA. CDR3 length equals 15 residues. The V end was cut by 2 bases, the J end by 7 bases, with 15 bases between. The CDR3 coding sequence is TGTGCCAGCAGCTTATCTGGGGGCTTGAGTAATGAGCAGTTCTTC. Translating gives CASSLSGGLSNEQFF.

V is TRBV3-1 (or the pseudogene TRBV3-2) and J is TRBJ2-7; D ambiguous. Germline V gives CDR1 LGHDT, CDR2 YNNKEL (reference sequence). V was trimmed by 0 bases and J by 2 bases, leaving 14 bases between them. The CDR3 has 16 residues. The CDR3 nucleotides are TGTGCCAGCAGCCAAGATCTAGGTTCTATCCCCTACGAGCAGTACTTC. Residues: CASSQDLGSIPYEQYF.